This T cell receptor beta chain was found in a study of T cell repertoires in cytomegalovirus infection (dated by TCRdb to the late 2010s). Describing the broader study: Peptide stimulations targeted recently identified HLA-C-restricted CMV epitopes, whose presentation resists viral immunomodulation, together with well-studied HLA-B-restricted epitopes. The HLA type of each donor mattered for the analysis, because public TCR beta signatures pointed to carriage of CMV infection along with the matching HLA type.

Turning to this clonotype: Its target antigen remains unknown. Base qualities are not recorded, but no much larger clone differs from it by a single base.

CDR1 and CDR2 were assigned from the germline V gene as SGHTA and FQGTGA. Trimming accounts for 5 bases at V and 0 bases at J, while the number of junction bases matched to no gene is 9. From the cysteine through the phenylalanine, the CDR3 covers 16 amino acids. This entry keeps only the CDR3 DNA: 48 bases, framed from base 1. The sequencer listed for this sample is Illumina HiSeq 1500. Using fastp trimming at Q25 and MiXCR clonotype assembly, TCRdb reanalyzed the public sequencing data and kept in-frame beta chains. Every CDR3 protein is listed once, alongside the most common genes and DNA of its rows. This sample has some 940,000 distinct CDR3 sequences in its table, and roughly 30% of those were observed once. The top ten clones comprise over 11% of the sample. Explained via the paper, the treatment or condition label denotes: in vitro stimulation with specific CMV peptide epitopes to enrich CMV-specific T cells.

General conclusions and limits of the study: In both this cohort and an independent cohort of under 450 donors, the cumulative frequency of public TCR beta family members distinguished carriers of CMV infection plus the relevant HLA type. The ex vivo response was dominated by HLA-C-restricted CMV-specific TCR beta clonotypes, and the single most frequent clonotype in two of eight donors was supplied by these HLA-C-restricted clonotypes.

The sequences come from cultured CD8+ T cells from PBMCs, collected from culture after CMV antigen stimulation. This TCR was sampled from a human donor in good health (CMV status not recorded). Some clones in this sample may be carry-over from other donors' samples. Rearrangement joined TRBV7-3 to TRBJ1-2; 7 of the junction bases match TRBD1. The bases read TGTGCCAGCAGCATTCGAACCGACAGGGCTAACTATGGCTACACCTTC. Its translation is CASSIRTDRANYGYTF.